These 12 T cell receptor beta chains share one sample of origin, sequenced in a study of blood T cell repertoires in COVID-19. Libraries were prepared by immunoSEQ multiplex PCR; TCRdb keeps only in-frame clonotypes and omits some of them. This sample has 310,000 or so clones, with about nine tenths found just once. The sequenced sample was peripheral blood. All receptors come from a woman younger than 45 with COVID-19, enrolled during active disease.

This rearrangement joins TRBV27 to TRBJ1-1, with D perhaps matching TRBD1 (6 bases). The CDR3 extends over 15 amino acids. CDR1 is MNHEY and CDR2 is SMNVEV in the germline V gene (reference sequence). The V and J ends lost 4 bases and 7 bases respectively, with 19 bases between them. The CDR3, as DNA: TGTGCCAGCAGTTCATCGGACAGACCAGGACTTGAAGCTTTCTTT. Translating gives CASSSSDRPGLEAFF.

V usage is TRBV5-4 and J usage is TRBJ2-7, with a tentative D call TRBD1 (6 bases). This CDR3 region has 17 residues. From germline, CDR1 is SGHNT and CDR2 YYREEE (reference sequence). Trimming removed 1 base from V and 1 base from J, with 18 bases in between. In DNA, the CDR3 is TGTGCCAGCAGCTTGCCGTCATCGACAGGAAAATCCTACGAGCAGTACTTC. Amino acid sequence: CASSLPSSTGKSYEQYF. Together with reference TRBV5-4 and TRBJ2-7, the CDR3 gives the full variable domain: ETGVTQSPTHLIKTRGQQVTLRCSSQSGHNTVSWYQQALGQGPQFIFQYYREEENGRGNFPPRFSGLQFPNYSSELNVNALELDDSALYLCASSLPSSTGKSYEQYFGPGTRLTVT.

The rearrangement links TRBV16 to TRBJ1-4; tentative D call: TRBD1 (5 bases). The CDR3 extends over 14 amino acids. The V gene's germline CDR1 is KGHSY and CDR2 FQNENV. Trimming cost V 0 bases and J 13 bases, with 15 bases left between them. CDR3 residues: CASSQSGEGSLLFF. For the CDR3, the DNA is TGTGCCAGCAGCCAATCGGGGGAGGGGTCACTACTGTTTTTT.

This sequence joins TRBV6-5 and TRBJ2-3, with 10 nucleotides matching TRBD2. Germline loops: CDR1 MNHEY, CDR2 SVGAGI. The CDR3 totals 14 residues. J lost 0 bases, V lost 7 bases, and 1 base had no gene match. In DNA form, the CDR3 reads TGTGCCAGCACGACTAGCGGGAGCACAGATACGCAGTATTTT. This codes for CASTTSGSTDTQYF.

The V call is TRBV5-5, the J call TRBJ1-2; unclear D gene. The germline V gene encodes CDR1 SGHKS and CDR2 YYEKEE (reference sequence). The length of the CDR3 is 13 residues. Trimming removed 0 bases at V and 4 bases at J, with 7 bases between. The CDR3 DNA reads TGTGCCAGCAGCTTGGAGCAGGCCTATGGCTACACCTTC. Translated: CASSLEQAYGYTF.

For this clone: Different DNA sequences within this sample yield the same CDR3. The chain is built from TRBV12-3 or TRBV12-4 and TRBJ2-2; D gene unclear. V was pared by 5 bases and J by 4 bases, with 8 bases between. CDR3 size: 13 residues. CDR3 residues: CASSVRVTGELFF. The CDR3 DNA follows: TGTGCCAGCAGTGTTCGGGTCACCGGGGAGCTGTTTTTT.

V and J are TRBV27 and TRBJ2-7; TRBD2 matches 7 bases. Germline lookup yields CDR1 MNHEY and CDR2 SMNVEV (reference sequence). Trimming at V came to 6 bases and at J to 6 bases, leaving 14 bases not matched to a gene. There are 15 residues in the CDR3. The CDR3 loop is CASSPPGKTSREQYF. The CDR3 nucleotides read TGTGCCAGCAGCCCCCCGGGGAAGACTAGCCGCGAGCAGTACTTC.

J is TRBJ1-6 and V is TRBV9; TRBD1 is a possible D gene (6 bases). The CDR3 is made up of 15 amino acids. The V gene's germline CDR1 is SGDLS and CDR2 YYNGEE. Deletions cut 0 bases from V and 7 bases from J, with 11 bases between. In DNA, the CDR3 is TGTGCCAGCAGCGTAGAGGGGGGGATGAATTCACCCCTCCACTTT. This encodes CASSVEGGMNSPLHF. The complete variable domain, with remaining parts taken from reference TRBV9 and TRBJ1-6, reads DSGVTQTPKHLITATGQRVTLRCSPRSGDLSVYWYQQSLDQGLQFLIQYYNGEERAKGNILERFSAQQFPDLHSELNLSSLELGDSALYFCASSVEGGMNSPLHFGNGTRLTVT.

V and J are TRBV6-2 or TRBV6-3 and TRBJ2-2; a weak D match, TRBD1 (6 bases). The CDR3 sequence is 15 residues long. The germline CDR1 and CDR2 sequences are MNHEY and SVGEGT. Deletions cut 2 bases from V and 4 bases from J, with 11 bases between. This chain's CDR3 is CASSYARGGTGELFF. CDR3 nucleotides: TGTGCCAGCAGTTACGCCAGGGGTGGCACCGGGGAGCTGTTTTTT.

The rearrangement links TRBV7-2 to TRBJ2-5, with 10 bases matching TRBD1. Germline trimming cut 0 bases from V and 4 bases from J; bases unmatched to any gene: 5. The CDR3 length is 16 residues. Germline CDR1 and CDR2: SGHTA and FQGNSA. This CDR3 is CASSLAGDRGRETQYF. CDR3 in DNA: TGTGCCAGCAGCTTAGCCGGCGACAGGGGGCGAGAGACCCAGTACTTC.

This chain uses TRBV19 with TRBJ2-1, with TRBD2 matching 8 bases. V lost 7 bases to trimming and J lost 4 bases; unmatched junction nucleotides: 6. Germline CDR1 reads LNHDA; CDR2 reads SQIVND (reference sequence). The CDR3 contains 14 residues. The CDR3 loop reads CASKISGIYNEQFF. In nucleotides, the CDR3 is TGTGCCAGTAAAATTAGCGGGATTTACAATGAGCAGTTCTTC.

This rearrangement joins TRBV29-1 to TRBJ1-1; perhaps TRBD1 as D (6 bases). Between the trimmed V and J ends, which lost 3 bases and 7 bases, there was a span of 12 bases. The CDR3 has 12 amino acids. Germline V CDR1 and CDR2: SQVTM, ANQGSEA. For the CDR3, the DNA is TGCAGCGTTGACAGGGGCACCCTTGAAGCTTTCTTT. Translated, it gives CSVDRGTLEAFF.